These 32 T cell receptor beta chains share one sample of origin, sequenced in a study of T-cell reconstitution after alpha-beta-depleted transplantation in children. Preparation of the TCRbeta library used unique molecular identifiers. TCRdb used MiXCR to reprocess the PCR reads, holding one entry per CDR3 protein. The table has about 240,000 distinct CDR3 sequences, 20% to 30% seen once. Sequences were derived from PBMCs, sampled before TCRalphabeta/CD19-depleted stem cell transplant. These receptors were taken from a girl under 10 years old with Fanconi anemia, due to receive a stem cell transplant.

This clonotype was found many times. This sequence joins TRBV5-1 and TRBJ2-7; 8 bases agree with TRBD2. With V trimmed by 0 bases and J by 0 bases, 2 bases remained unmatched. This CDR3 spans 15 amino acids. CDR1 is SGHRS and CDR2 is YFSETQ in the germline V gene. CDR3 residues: CASSLGLALSYEQYF. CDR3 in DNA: TGCGCCAGCAGCTTGGGACTAGCGCTCTCCTACGAGCAGTACTTC.

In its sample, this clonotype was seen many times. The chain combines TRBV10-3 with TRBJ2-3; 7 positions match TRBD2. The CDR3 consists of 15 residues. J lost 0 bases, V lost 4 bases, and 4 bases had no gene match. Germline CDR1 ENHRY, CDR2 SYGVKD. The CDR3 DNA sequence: TGTGCCATCAGTGCCAATAGCGGGAGCACAGATACGCAGTATTTT. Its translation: CAISANSGSTDTQYF.

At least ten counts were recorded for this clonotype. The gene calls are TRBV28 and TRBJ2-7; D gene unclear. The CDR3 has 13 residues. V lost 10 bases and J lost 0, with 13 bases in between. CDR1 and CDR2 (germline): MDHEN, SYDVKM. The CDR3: CATFDPSSYEQYF. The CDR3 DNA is TGTGCCACCTTCGACCCCTCCTCCTACGAGCAGTACTTC. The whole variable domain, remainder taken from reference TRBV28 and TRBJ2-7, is DVKVTQSSRYLVKRTGEKVFLECVQDMDHENMFWYRQDPGLGLRLIYFSYDVKMKEKGDIPEGYSVSREKKERFSLILESASTNQTSMYLCATFDPSSYEQYFGPGTRLTVT.

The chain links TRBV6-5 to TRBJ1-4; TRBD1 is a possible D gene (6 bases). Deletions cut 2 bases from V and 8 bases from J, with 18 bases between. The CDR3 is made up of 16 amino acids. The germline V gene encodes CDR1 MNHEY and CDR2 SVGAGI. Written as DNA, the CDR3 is TGTGCCAGCAGTTACCGAGTACAGGGAGGGGGAGAAAAACTGTTTTTT. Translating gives CASSYRVQGGGEKLFF.

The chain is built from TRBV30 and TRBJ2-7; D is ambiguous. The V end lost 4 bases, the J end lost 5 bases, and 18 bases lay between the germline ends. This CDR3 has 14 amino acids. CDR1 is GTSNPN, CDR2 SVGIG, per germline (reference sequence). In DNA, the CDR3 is TGTGCCTGGAACATGCGTCTCCAGGATAACGAGCAGTACTTC. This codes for CAWNMRLQDNEQYF.

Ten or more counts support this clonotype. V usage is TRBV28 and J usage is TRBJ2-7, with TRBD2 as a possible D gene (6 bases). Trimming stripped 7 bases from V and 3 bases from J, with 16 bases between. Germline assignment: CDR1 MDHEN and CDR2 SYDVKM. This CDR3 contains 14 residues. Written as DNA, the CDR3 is TGTGCCAGCACCAAGGAGGGTTCCTACTACGAGCAGTACTTC. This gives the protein CASTKEGSYYEQYF. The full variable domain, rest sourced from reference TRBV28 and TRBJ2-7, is DVKVTQSSRYLVKRTGEKVFLECVQDMDHENMFWYRQDPGLGLRLIYFSYDVKMKEKGDIPEGYSVSREKKERFSLILESASTNQTSMYLCASTKEGSYYEQYFGPGTRLTVT.

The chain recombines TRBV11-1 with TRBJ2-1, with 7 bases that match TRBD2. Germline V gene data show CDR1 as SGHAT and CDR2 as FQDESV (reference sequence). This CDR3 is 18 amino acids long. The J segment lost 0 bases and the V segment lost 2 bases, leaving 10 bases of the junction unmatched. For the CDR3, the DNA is TGTGCCAGCAGCTTAACGGCGGGGGATCTCCTCTCCTACAATGAGCAGTTCTTC. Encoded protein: CASSLTAGDLLSYNEQFF.

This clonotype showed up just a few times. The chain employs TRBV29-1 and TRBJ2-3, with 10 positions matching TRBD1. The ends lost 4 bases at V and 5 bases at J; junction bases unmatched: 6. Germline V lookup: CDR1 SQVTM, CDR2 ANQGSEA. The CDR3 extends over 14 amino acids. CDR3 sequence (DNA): TGCAGCGTTGGACGGGACAGGGGTGTAGATACGCAGTATTTT. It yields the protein CSVGRDRGVDTQYF.

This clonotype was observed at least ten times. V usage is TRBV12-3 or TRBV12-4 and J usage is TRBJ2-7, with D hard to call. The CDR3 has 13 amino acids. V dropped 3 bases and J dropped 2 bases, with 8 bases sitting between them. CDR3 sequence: CASSFAVTYEQYF. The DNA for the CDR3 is TGTGCCAGCAGTTTCGCTGTTACCTACGAGCAGTACTTC.

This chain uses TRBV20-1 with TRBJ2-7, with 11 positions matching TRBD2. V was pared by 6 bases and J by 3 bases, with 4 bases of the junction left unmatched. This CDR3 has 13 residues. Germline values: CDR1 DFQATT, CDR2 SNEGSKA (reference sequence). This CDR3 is CSAQGLAVYEQYF. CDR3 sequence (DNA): TGCAGTGCCCAGGGACTAGCGGTCTACGAGCAGTACTTC.

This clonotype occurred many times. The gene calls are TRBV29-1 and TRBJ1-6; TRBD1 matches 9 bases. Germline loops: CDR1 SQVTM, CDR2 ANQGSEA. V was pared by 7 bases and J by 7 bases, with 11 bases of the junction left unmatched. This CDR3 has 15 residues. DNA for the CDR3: TGCAGCGCCTCCACAGGGGGCGCGGGGAATTCACCCCTCCACTTT. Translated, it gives CSASTGGAGNSPLHF.

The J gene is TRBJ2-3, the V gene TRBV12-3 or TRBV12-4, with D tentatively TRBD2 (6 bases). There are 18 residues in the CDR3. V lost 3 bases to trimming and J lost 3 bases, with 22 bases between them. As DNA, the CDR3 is TGTGCCAGCAGTTTTCACACTAGCACTTCCGCGGGAACAGATACGCAGTATTTT. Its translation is CASSFHTSTSAGTDTQYF.

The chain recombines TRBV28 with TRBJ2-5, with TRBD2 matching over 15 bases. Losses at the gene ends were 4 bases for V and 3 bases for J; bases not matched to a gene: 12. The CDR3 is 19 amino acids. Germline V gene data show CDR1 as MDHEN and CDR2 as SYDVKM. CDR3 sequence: CASSSGLAGGRQPKETQYF. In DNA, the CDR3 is TGTGCCAGCAGTTCAGGACTAGCGGGGGGGCGACAGCCTAAAGAGACCCAGTACTTC.

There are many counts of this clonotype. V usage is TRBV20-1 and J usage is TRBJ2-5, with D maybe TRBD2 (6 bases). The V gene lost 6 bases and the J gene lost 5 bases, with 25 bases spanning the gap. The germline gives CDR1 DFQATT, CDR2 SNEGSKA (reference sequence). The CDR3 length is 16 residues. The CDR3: CSAPDSSGSMGETQYF. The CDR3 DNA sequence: TGCAGTGCCCCGGATAGTAGCGGCTCGATGGGGGAGACCCAGTACTTC.

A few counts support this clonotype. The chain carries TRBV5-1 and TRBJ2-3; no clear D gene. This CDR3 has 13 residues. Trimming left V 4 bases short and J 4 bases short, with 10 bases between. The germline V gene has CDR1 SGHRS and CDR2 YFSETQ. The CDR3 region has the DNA TGCGCCAGCAGCACAATAGAGGCAGATACGCAGTATTTT. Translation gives CASSTIEADTQYF. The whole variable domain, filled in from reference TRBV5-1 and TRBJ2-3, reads KAGVTQTPRYLIKTRGQQVTLSCSPISGHRSVSWYQQTPGQGLQFLFEYFSETQRNKGNFPGRFSGRQFSNSRSEMNVSTLELGDSALYLCASSTIEADTQYFGPGTRLTVL.

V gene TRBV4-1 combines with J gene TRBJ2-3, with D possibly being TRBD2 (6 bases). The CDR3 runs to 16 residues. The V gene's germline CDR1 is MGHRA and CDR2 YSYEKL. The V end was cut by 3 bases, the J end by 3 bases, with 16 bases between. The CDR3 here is CASSHPIGGMTDTQYF. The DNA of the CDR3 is TGCGCCAGCAGCCACCCCATCGGCGGGATGACAGATACGCAGTATTTT.

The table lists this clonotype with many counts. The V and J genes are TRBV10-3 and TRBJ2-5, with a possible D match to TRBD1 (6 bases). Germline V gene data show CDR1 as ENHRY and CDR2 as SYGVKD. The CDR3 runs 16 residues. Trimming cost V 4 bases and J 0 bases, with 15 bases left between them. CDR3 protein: CAISVHNRAYQETQYF. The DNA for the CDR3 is TGTGCCATCAGTGTTCACAACAGGGCATACCAAGAGACCCAGTACTTC.

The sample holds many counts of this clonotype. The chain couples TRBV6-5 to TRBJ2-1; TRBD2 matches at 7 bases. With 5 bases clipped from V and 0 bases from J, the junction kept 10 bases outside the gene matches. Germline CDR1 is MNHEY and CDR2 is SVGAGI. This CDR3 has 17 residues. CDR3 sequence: CASSPMERGLSYNEQFF. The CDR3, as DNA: TGTGCCAGCAGTCCTATGGAGCGGGGCCTCTCCTACAATGAGCAGTTCTTC.

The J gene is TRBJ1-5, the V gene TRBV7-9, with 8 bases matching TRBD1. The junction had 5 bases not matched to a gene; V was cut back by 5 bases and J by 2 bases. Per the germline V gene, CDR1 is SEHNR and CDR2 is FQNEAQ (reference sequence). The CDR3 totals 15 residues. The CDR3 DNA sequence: TGTGCCAGCAGCCCGGACAGGGATGGCAATCAGCCCCAGCATTTT. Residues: CASSPDRDGNQPQHF. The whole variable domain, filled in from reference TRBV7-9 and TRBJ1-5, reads DTGVSQNPRHKITKRGQNVTFRCDPISEHNRLYWYRQTLGQGPEFLTYFQNEAQLEKSRLLSDRFSAERPKGSFSTLEIQRTEQGDSAMYLCASSPDRDGNQPQHFGDGTRLSIL.

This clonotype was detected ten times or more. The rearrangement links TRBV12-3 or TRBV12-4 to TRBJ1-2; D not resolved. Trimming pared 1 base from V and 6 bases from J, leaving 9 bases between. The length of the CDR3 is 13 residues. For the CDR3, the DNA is TGTGCCAGCAGTTTAGGGGGAGGGAATGGCTACACCTTC. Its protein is CASSLGGGNGYTF.

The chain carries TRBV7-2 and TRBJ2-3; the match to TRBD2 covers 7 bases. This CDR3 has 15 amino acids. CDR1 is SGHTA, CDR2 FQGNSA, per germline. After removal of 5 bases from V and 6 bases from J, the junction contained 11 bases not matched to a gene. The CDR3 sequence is CASSRTSVPEDTQYF. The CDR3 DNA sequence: TGTGCCAGCAGCCGAACTAGCGTACCCGAGGATACGCAGTATTTT.

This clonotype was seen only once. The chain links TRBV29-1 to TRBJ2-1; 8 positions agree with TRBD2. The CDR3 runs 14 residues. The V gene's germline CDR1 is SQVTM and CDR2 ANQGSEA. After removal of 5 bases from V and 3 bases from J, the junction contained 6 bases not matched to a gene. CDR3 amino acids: CSVTASGSYNEQFF. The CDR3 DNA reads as TGCAGCGTTACTGCAAGCGGGAGCTACAATGAGCAGTTCTTC.

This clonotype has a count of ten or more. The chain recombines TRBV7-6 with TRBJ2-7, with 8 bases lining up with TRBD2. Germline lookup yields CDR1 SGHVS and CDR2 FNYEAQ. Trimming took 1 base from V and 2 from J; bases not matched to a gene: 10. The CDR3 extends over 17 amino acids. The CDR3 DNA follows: TGTGCCAGCAGCTTAGTATCAACCGCGGGAGGAACCTACGAGCAGTACTTC. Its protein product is CASSLVSTAGGTYEQYF.

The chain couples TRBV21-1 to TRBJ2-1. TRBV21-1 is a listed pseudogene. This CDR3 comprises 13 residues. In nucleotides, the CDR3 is TGTGCCAGCAGCAATCACGGCACCAATGAGCAGTTCTTC. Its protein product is CASSNHGTNEQFF.

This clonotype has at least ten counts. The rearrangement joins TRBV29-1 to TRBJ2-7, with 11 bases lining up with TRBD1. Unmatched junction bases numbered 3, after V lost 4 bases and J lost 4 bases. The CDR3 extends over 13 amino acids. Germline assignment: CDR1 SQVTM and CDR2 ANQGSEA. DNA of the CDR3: TGCAGCGTTGTTGGGACAGGGGGTTACGAGCAGTACTTC. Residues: CSVVGTGGYEQYF.

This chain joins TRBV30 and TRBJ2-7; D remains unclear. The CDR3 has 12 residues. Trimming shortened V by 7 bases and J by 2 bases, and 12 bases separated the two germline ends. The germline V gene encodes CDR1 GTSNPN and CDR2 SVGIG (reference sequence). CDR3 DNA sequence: TGTGCCTCACGGACGGAGACCTACGAGCAGTACTTC. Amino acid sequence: CASRTETYEQYF.

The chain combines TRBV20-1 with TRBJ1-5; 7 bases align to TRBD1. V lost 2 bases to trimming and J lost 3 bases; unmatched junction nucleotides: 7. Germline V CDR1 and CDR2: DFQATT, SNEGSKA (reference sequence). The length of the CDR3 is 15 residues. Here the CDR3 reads CSARNSGTVNQPQHF. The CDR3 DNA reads TGCAGTGCTAGAAATTCCGGGACAGTCAATCAGCCCCAGCATTTT.

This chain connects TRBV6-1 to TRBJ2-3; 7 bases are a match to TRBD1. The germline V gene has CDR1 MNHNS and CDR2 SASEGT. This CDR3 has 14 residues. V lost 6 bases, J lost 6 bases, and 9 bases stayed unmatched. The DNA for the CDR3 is TGTGCCAGCAGCATAACAGGGGTTGTGGATACGCAGTATTTT. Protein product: CASSITGVVDTQYF.

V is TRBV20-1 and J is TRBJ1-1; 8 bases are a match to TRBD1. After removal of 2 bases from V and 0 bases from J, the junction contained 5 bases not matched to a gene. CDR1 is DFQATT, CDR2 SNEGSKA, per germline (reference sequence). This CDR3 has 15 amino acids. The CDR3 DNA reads TGCAGTGCTAGAATGCGACAGGGGTTGAACACTGAAGCTTTCTTT. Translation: CSARMRQGLNTEAFF.

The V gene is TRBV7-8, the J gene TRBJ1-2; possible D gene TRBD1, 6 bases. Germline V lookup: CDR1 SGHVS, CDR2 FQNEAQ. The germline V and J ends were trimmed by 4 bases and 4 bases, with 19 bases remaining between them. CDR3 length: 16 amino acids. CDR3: CASSSSHGTRVYGYTF. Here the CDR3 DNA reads TGTGCCAGCAGCTCCTCGCACGGGACAAGGGTCTATGGCTACACCTTC.

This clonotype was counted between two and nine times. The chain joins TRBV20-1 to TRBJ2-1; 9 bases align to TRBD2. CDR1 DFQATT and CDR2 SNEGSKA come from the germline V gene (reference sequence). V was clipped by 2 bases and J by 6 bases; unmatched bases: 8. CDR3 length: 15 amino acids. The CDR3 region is CSARIIAGAGNEQFF. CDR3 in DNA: TGCAGTGCTAGAATCATAGCGGGAGCGGGCAATGAGCAGTTCTTC.

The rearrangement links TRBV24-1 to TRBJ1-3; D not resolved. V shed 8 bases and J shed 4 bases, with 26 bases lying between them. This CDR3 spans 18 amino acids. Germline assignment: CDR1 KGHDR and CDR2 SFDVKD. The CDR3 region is CATNIALPGEMGGNTIYF. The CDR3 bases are TGTGCCACCAACATTGCCCTCCCTGGGGAAATGGGAGGAAACACCATATATTTT.